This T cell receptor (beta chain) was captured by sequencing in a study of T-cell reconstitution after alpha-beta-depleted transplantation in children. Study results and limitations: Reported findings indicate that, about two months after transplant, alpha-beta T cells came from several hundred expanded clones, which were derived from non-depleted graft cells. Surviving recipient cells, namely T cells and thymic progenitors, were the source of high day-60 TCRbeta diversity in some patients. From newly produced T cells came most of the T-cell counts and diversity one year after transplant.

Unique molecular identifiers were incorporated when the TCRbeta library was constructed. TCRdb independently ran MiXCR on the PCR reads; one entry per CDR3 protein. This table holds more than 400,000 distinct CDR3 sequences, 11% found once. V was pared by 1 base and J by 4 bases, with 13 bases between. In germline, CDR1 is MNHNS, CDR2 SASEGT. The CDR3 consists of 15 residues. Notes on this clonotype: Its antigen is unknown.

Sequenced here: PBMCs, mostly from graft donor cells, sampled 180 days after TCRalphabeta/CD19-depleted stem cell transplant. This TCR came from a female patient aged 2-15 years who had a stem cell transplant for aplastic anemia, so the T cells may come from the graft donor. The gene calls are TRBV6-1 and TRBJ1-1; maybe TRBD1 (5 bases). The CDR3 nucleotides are TGTGCCAGCAGTGAAGGACGGGGGTGGGGCACTGAAGCTTTCTTT. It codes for CASSEGRGWGTEAFF.